This T cell receptor beta chain was sequenced for a study of blood T cell repertoires in COVID-19. The germline CDR1 and CDR2 sequences are SGHAT and FQDESV (reference sequence). V lost 5 bases and J lost 8; bases outside the gene matches: 7. CDR3 length: 14 residues. In terms of age and location, participants ranged from roughly 18 to 90 years and lived in approximately 24 US areas. Donors in Cohort 3 counted as recovered after two negative PCRs, clearance, or symptom resolution. In the original processing: It was from reference gene primer amplification that nucleated cell counts were estimated. Data came from immunoSEQ multiplex PCR; TCRdb stores just in-frame clones and leaves some out. That table gives V, J and clone size, and the DNA gave D and trimming. This repertoire shows a few hundred thousand clones, roughly four fifths found once; its top ten account for around 5%.

Input material: PBMCs or T cells enriched from blood (not recorded which). V gene TRBV11-1 combines with J gene TRBJ2-4; 9 nucleotides match TRBD1. The sequence was obtained from a woman aged 45-60 years who had recovered from COVID-19. The CDR3 DNA reads as TGTGCCAGCAGCCCAACGACAGGGGGGGACATTCAGTACTTC. Translation: CASSPTTGGDIQYF.